Given below is one TCR beta chain in context. The data are from a study of blood T cell repertoires in COVID-19. As for the study in general: Sites across the United States, Italy and Spain contributed samples from acute and convalescent COVID-19. In each case, the material was cDNA or gDNA derived from T cells, B-cell-depleted T cells, or PBMCs.

Original processing methods: Amplification of reference gene primers was used by the study to estimate nucleated cell counts. This table comes from immunoSEQ multiplex PCR, and its TCRdb copy is limited to in-frame clones, with some not included. V and J calls and clone size are given by that table; D and trimming were obtained from the DNA. This table has some 97,000 clones, roughly nine tenths appearing once. The TCR comes from a man in his forties or fifties with active COVID-19. Material for sequencing was peripheral blood.

This chain's CDR3 is CASSLGRNSPLHF. CDR3 nucleotides: TGTGCCAGCAGTTTGGGCCGTAATTCACCCCTCCACTTT. This chain links TRBV27 with TRBJ1-6, with no clear D. The CDR3 runs to 13 residues. Trimming cost V 3 bases and J 6 bases, with 6 bases left between them. Germline CDR1 and CDR2: MNHEY and SMNVEV (reference sequence).